A single sample is the source of the 2 T cell receptor beta chains below, sequenced in a study of T-cell reconstitution after alpha-beta-depleted transplantation in children. The TCRbeta library incorporated unique molecular identifiers. TCRdb reprocessed the PCR reads with MiXCR, giving one entry per CDR3 protein. The sample has about 600,000 distinct CDR3 sequences, about 10% seen once. Sequencing used PBMCs from the stem cell graft donor, obtained from the stem cell graft. All receptors derive from a human donor who donated a stem cell graft to a child with acute myeloid leukemia.

This clonotype came up a few times. The CDR3 protein is CASSLQGNYEQYF. In nucleotides, the CDR3 is TGTGCCAGCAGTTTACAGGGGAACTACGAGCAGTACTTC. J is TRBJ2-7 and V is TRBV12-3 or TRBV12-4, with D possibly being TRBD1 (6 bases). V lost 2 bases and J 3 bases, leaving 8 bases between the germline ends. The CDR3 runs to 13 residues.

This clonotype was seen a handful of times. The J gene is TRBJ2-7, the V gene TRBV20-1, with 7 bases lining up with TRBD1. V was clipped by 3 bases and J by 5 bases; unmatched bases: 4. The germline V gene has CDR1 DFQATT and CDR2 SNEGSKA (reference sequence). This CDR3 region has 12 residues. CDR3 DNA: TGCAGTGCTAGCCGACAGGGAGACGAGCAGTACTTC. Its translation is CSASRQGDEQYF.